This T cell receptor (beta chain) is drawn from a study of T cells in lung cancer brain metastases. CDR1 is SEHNR, CDR2 FQNEAQ, per germline (reference sequence). The V gene end was trimmed by 1 base and the J gene end by 6 bases; junction bases not matched to a gene: 5. The CDR3 totals 16 residues. TCRdb keeps only in-frame clones here, not all; method: immunoSEQ multiplex PCR. The repertoire has about 4,200 clones, 85% to 90% of them found once; the top ten carry roughly 7.3%. This clone was picked up a small number of times. This sequence joins TRBV7-9 and TRBJ2-7; TRBD2 agrees at 14 bases. Sequencing input: tumor tissue from the primary lung tumor. This TCR derives from a man aged 55 to 70 with non-small cell lung cancer. CDR3: CASSLVQGLAGGEQYF. CDR3 DNA: TGTGCCAGCAGCTTAGTCCAAGGACTAGCGGGAGGCGAGCAGTACTTC. Full variable domain (remainder filled in from reference TRBV7-9 and TRBJ2-7): DTGVSQNPRHKITKRGQNVTFRCDPISEHNRLYWYRQTLGQGPEFLTYFQNEAQLEKSRLLSDRFSAERPKGSFSTLEIQRTEQGDSAMYLCASSLVQGLAGGEQYFGPGTRLTVT.